This T cell receptor (beta chain) was found in a study of CD8 T cells in ankylosing spondylitis. Using quantitative 5'-RACE with molecular barcodes, the authors made TCR beta libraries. In TCRdb, the 5' RACE reads were re-called with MiXCR into one record per CDR3 protein. The sample includes about 250,000 distinct CDR3 sequences, 8% to 9% seen only once; the top ten take 4% to 5.5%. Findings and caveats of the study: Ankylosing spondylitis blood seemed to carry a telltale TCR beta motif made of under ten highly homologous variants. Disease-linked clones bore a CD8+ phenotype and were relatively rare in peripheral blood.

This CDR3 region has 14 residues. The V end lost 2 bases, the J end lost 2 bases, and 12 bases lay between the germline ends. Germline V gene data show CDR1 as DFQATT and CDR2 as SNEGSKA (reference sequence). This clonotype was counted at least ten times. Its antigen remains unknown. V gene TRBV20-1 combines with J gene TRBJ2-5; D tentatively fits TRBD1 or TRBD2 (5 bases each). The TCR was taken from a female donor with ankylosing spondylitis or in good health (not recorded which). The sample was blood, either unsorted or a sorted T cell fraction (not recorded which). The CDR3 is CSARTGPLQETQYF. The DNA for the CDR3 is TGCAGTGCTAGAACGGGACCACTTCAAGAGACCCAGTACTTC.